This entry lists 7 T cell receptor beta chains sequenced from one sample in a study of blood T cell repertoires in COVID-19. Profiled with immunoSEQ multiplex PCR; TCRdb holds only in-frame clones, not every one. The sample has under 300,000 clones, around 85% seen once. The material sequenced was PBMCs or T cells enriched from blood (not recorded which). The receptor source for this set is a woman aged 50 to 60 who had recovered from COVID-19.

The rearrangement links TRBV5-1 to TRBJ1-1; 7 bases match TRBD1. J was trimmed by 5 bases and V by 1 base; bases with no gene match: 5. The V gene's germline CDR1 is SGHRS and CDR2 YFSETQ. CDR3 size: 14 residues. CDR3 nucleotide sequence: TGCGCCAGCAGCTTGAACAGGGGAGTGACTGAAGCTTTCTTT. It yields the protein CASSLNRGVTEAFF.

This chain connects TRBV6-5 to TRBJ1-5, with 9 positions matching TRBD1. The CDR3 has 16 residues. Germline CDR1 and CDR2: MNHEY and SVGAGI. V shed 4 bases, J shed 11 bases, and the junction held 15 bases outside the gene matches. In DNA, the CDR3 is TGTGCCAGCAGTTCCAAATCGGGACAGGGTGTGCAAGCCCAGCATTTT. Translation gives CASSSKSGQGVQAQHF.

The J gene is TRBJ1-4, the V gene TRBV3-1 (or the pseudogene TRBV3-2); no clear D. The V end lost 1 base, the J end lost 0 bases, and 3 bases lay between the germline ends. The CDR3 length is 14 residues. The germline V gene has CDR1 LGHDT and CDR2 YNNKEL (reference sequence). The CDR3 DNA reads TGTGCCAGCAGCCAAGGAGCAACTAATGAAAAACTGTTTTTT. Encoded protein: CASSQGATNEKLFF.

This chain joins TRBV7-2 and TRBJ2-7, with D possibly matching TRBD2 (5 bases). Trimming stripped 3 bases from V and 1 base from J, with 7 bases between. CDR1 and CDR2 from the germline V gene are SGHTA and FQGNSA. The CDR3 covers 13 residues. The CDR3 protein is CASSLRTSYEQYF. In DNA, the CDR3 is TGTGCCAGCAGCTTGAGGACTTCCTACGAGCAGTACTTC.

The J gene is TRBJ1-2, the V gene TRBV6-5, with 8 bases matching TRBD1. V was clipped by 0 bases and J by 8 bases; unmatched bases: 2. Germline CDR1 reads MNHEY; CDR2 reads SVGAGI. CDR3 length: 13 residues. Here the CDR3 reads CASSYSQGVGYTF. The CDR3 DNA sequence: TGTGCCAGCAGTTACTCACAGGGGGTCGGCTACACCTTC.

This chain links TRBV6-2 or TRBV6-3 with TRBJ2-3; 14 bases match TRBD2. Looked up from germline, CDR1 is MNHEY and CDR2 is SVGEGT. V trimming: 4 bases; J trimming: 6 bases; junction bases outside the gene matches: 6. CDR3 length: 16 amino acids. The CDR3 protein is CASSFLGLAGADTQYF. The CDR3 region has the DNA TGTGCCAGCAGTTTCCTGGGACTAGCGGGAGCTGATACGCAGTATTTT.

The V gene is TRBV19, the J gene TRBJ2-1; TRBD2 is a possible D gene (6 bases). This CDR3 comprises 16 residues. Per the germline V gene, CDR1 is LNHDA and CDR2 is SQIVND (reference sequence). Deletions cut 0 bases from V and 1 base from J, with 10 bases between. The CDR3 DNA sequence: TGTGCCAGTAGTATAGATAGCGGTTCTTCCTACAATGAGCAGTTCTTC. This translates into CASSIDSGSSYNEQFF.